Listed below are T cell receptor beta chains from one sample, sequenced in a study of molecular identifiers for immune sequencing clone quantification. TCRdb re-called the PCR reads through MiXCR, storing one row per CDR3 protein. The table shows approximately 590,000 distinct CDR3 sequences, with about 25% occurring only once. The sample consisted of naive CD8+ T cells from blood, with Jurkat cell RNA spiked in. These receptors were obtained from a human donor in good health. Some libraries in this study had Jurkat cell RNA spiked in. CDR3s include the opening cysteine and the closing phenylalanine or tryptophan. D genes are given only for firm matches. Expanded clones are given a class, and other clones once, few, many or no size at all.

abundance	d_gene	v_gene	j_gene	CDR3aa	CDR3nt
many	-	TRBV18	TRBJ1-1	CASSSQAARFETEAFF	TGTGCCAGCTCATCTCAAGCGGCGAGGTTTGAAACTGAAGCTTTCTTT
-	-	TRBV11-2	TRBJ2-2	CASSLDRTNTGELFF	TGTGCCAGCAGCTTAGACCGAACGAACACCGGGGAGCTGTTTTTT
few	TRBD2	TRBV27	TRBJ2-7	CASSQGRGGRGYEQYF	TGTGCCAGCAGCCAGGGCCGGGGGGGGAGAGGATACGAGCAGTACTTC
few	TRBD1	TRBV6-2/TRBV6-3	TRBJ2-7	CASSRLIQGGKEQYF	TGTGCCAGCAGCCGACTGATACAGGGGGGTAAGGAGCAGTACTTC
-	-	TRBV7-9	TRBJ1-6	CASSEGVGSPLHF	TGTGCCAGCAGCGAGGGCGTCGGGTCACCCCTCCACTTT
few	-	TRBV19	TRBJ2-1	CASSIMGGNEQFF	TGTGCCAGTAGTATAATGGGGGGCAATGAGCAGTTCTTC
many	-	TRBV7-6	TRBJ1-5	CASSLAGGRSNQPQHF	TGTGCCAGCAGCTTAGCAGGCGGCCGTAGCAATCAGCCCCAGCATTTT
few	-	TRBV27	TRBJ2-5	CASSSRFGGETQYF	TGTGCCAGCAGTTCGAGATTTGGGGGAGAGACCCAGTACTTC
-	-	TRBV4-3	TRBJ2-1	CASSQAGGASYNEQFF	TGCGCCAGCAGCCAAGCAGGGGGGGCCTCCTACAATGAGCAGTTCTTC
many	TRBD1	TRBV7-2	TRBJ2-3	CASSLIFWDSQGMSDTQYF	TGTGCCAGCAGCTTAATTTTTTGGGACAGCCAGGGGATGTCAGATACGCAGTATTTT
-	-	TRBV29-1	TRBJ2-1	CSVEPGSIQGTPYNEQFF	TGCAGCGTTGAACCTGGATCAATACAGGGGACTCCCTACAATGAGCAGTTCTTC
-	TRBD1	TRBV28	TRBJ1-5	CASKEPGTGYQPQHF	TGTGCCAGCAAAGAACCCGGGACAGGATATCAGCCCCAGCATTTT
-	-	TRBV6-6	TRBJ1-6	CASSYSSQGRSPLHF	TGTGCCAGCAGTTACTCTTCCCAGGGACGTTCACCCCTCCACTTT
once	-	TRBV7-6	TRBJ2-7	CASTPVGRCEQCF	TGTGCCAGCACCCCGGTGGGGCGGTGCGAGCAGTGCTTC
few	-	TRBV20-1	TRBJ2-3	CSARDLEAGSITDTQYF	TGCAGTGCTAGAGATCTTGAAGCGGGTAGTATCACAGATACGCAGTATTTT
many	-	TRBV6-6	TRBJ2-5	CASSYEVSRAQETQYF	TGTGCCAGCAGTTACGAAGTGTCGAGGGCTCAAGAGACCCAGTACTTC
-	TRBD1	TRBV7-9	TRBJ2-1	CASSRRTGAPSQGINYNEQFF	TGTGCCAGCAGCCGGAGGACAGGGGCTCCATCCCAGGGGATTAACTACAATGAGCAGTTCTTC
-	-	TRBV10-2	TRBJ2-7	CASSEQGGGPYEQYF	TGCGCCAGCAGTGAACAGGGTGGAGGGCCCTACGAGCAGTACTTC
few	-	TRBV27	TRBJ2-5	CASSPLLSAGPEGIQYF	TGTGCCAGCAGTCCACTTCTTTCAGCGGGTCCAGAAGGGATCCAGTACTTC
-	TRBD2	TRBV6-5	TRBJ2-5	CANSYSGGVETQYF	TGTGCCAACAGTTACAGCGGGGGGGTTGAGACCCAGTACTTC
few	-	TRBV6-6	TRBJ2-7	CASSYGDYYEQYF	TGTGCCAGCAGTTACGGGGATTACTACGAGCAGTACTTC
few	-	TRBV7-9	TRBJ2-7	CASRPQERSYEQYF	TGTGCCAGCAGGCCTCAGGAACGCTCCTACGAGCAGTACTTC
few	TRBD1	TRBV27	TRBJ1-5	CMAPDREYSNQPQHF	TGTATGGCCCCGGACAGGGAGTATAGCAATCAGCCCCAGCATTTT
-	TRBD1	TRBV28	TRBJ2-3	CSISFGWGQGLLTSTDTQYF	TGTTCCATCAGTTTTGGTTGGGGACAGGGGCTCTTGACGTCCACAGATACGCAGTATTTT
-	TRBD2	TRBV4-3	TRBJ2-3	CASSQAAGGWDTQYF	TGCGCCAGCAGCCAAGCGGCGGGGGGCTGGGATACGCAGTATTTT
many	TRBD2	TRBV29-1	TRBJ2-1	CSVLGTSGEAYNEQFF	TGCAGCGTTCTGGGGACTAGCGGAGAGGCCTACAATGAGCAGTTCTTC
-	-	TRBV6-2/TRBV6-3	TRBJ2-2	CASSRPTRPTNTGELFF	TGTGCCAGCAGTCGTCCGACGCGGCCTACGAACACCGGGGAGCTGTTTTTT
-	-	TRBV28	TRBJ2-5	CASSFTLGVQETQYF	TGTGCCAGCAGTTTTACCTTAGGGGTGCAAGAGACCCAGTACTTC
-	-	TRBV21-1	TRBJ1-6	CASSKGATGEISYNSPLHF	TGTGCCAGCAGCAAAGGAGCGACAGGGGAAATCTCTTATAATTCACCCCTCCACTTT
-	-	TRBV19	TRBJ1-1	CASRAPNTEAFF	TGTGCCAGCAGGGCCCCGAACACTGAAGCTTTCTTT
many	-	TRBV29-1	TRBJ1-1	CSVAAHSLWGIAEAFF	TGCAGCGTTGCCGCTCATTCCCTATGGGGTATCGCTGAAGCTTTCTTT
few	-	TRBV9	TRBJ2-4	CASSVGARKNIQYF	TGTGCCAGCAGCGTAGGGGCTAGGAAAAACATTCAGTACTTC